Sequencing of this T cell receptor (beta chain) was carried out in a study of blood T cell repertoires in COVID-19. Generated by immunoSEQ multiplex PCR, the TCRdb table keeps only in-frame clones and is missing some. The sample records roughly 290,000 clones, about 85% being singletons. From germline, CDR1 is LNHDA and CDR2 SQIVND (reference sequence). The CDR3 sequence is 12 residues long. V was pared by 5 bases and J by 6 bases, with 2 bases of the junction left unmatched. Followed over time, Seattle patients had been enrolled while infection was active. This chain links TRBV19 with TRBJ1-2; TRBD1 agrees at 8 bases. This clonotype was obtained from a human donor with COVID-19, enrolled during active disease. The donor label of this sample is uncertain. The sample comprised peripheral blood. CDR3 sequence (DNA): TGTGCCAGTAGTGACAGGGGAAATGGCTACACCTTC. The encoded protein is CASSDRGNGYTF. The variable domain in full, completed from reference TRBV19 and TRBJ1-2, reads DGGITQSPKYLFRKEGQNVTLSCEQNLNHDAMYWYRQDPGQGLRLIYYSQIVNDFQKGDIAEGYSVSREKKESFPLTVTSAQKNPTAFYLCASSDRGNGYTFGSGTRLTVV.